A selection of T cell receptor beta chains follows, all from one sample in a study of spatial heterogeneity in lung cancer. TCRdb itself ran the 5' RACE reads through MiXCR, one entry per CDR3 protein. The data contain 5,500 to 9,000 distinct CDR3 sequences, roughly 13% of them singletons. The specimen comprised lung tumor tissue, sampled at surgery. The receptors originated from a male donor with early-stage non-small cell lung cancer. The CDR3 runs from the conserved cysteine through the conserved F or W. The D gene is left open where the match is weak. Rows may omit the clone size; those that give it use once, few, many or a size class.

size	D	J	V	CDR3	DNA
few	-	TRBJ1-4	TRBV20-1	CSAERLAKLFF	TGCAGTGCTGAGCGGCTTGCAAAACTGTTTTTT
many	TRBD2	TRBJ2-2	TRBV6-6	CASSYSSLAAGELFF	TGTGCCAGCAGTTACTCGTCACTAGCGGCCGGGGAGCTGTTTTTT
many	-	TRBJ2-3	TRBV11-3	CASSLGSSGDGDTQYF	TGTGCCAGCAGCTTAGGGTCGTCGGGAGACGGGGATACGCAGTATTTT
many	-	TRBJ1-5	TRBV24-1	CATSQPQHF	TGTGCCACCAGTCAGCCCCAGCATTTT
-	-	TRBJ2-1	TRBV7-9	CASSRGPGEQFF	TGTGCCAGCAGCCGCGGACCCGGTGAGCAGTTCTTC
many	-	TRBJ2-2	TRBV6-6	CASRRGGANTGELFF	TGTGCCAGCAGGCGTGGGGGAGCGAACACCGGGGAGCTGTTTTTT
many	-	TRBJ2-1	TRBV6-1	CASSLQVVNEQFF	TGTGCCAGCAGCTTACAGGTTGTCAATGAGCAGTTCTTC
many	-	TRBJ2-5	TRBV7-2	CASSSVPGTSQETQYF	TGTGCCAGCAGCTCAGTTCCCGGGACTTCCCAAGAGACCCAGTACTTC
-	-	TRBJ2-3	TRBV5-1	CASSLGLEVTVDTQYF	TGCGCCAGCAGCTTGGGACTAGAGGTTACTGTGGATACGCAGTATTTT
medium-sized	-	TRBJ1-2	TRBV3-1	CASSQGGVNYGYTF	TGTGCCAGCAGCCAGGGGGGGGTTAACTATGGCTACACCTTC
medium-sized	TRBD1	TRBJ2-6	TRBV27	CASGPGTGLSGANVLTF	TGTGCCAGCGGACCTGGGACAGGGCTCTCTGGGGCCAACGTCCTGACTTTC
medium-sized	TRBD1	TRBJ1-1	TRBV6-5	CASSYRGQGKGTEAFF	TGTGCCAGCAGTTACCGAGGACAGGGGAAGGGCACTGAAGCTTTCTTT
medium-sized	-	TRBJ1-2	TRBV7-2	CASSLAEGYGYTF	TGTGCCAGCAGCTTAGCCGAAGGCTATGGCTACACCTTC
-	TRBD2	TRBJ2-3	TRBV4-1	CASSQVAGGLGFAYF	TGCGCCAGCAGCCAAGTAGCGGGGGGGCTGGGATTTGCGTATTTT
medium-sized	-	TRBJ2-2	TRBV10-3	CAISGSSGGELFF	TGTGCCATCAGTGGCAGTAGTGGCGGGGAGCTGTTTTTT
few	-	TRBJ1-1	TRBV4-1	CASSHPGRLNTEAFF	TGCGCCAGCAGCCATCCCGGCAGATTGAACACTGAAGCTTTCTTT
medium-sized	-	TRBJ1-5	TRBV10-2	CASSESGGKQPQHF	TGCGCCAGCAGTGAGTCGGGAGGGAAACAGCCCCAGCATTTT
few	-	TRBJ1-5	TRBV6-1	CASSDLGGYQPQHF	TGTGCCAGCAGTGACCTAGGCGGATATCAGCCCCAGCATTTT
-	-	TRBJ2-5	TRBV20-1	CSAVKGGETQYF	TGCAGTGCTGTCAAGGGTGGAGAGACCCAGTACTTC
medium-sized	-	TRBJ1-1	TRBV10-3	CAISVGGLDTEAFF	TGTGCCATCAGTGTAGGGGGGCTGGACACTGAAGCTTTCTTT
many	-	TRBJ2-2	TRBV9	CASSASGVGELFF	TGTGCCAGCAGCGCCTCAGGGGTCGGGGAGCTGTTTTTT
few	-	TRBJ2-7	TRBV6-1	CASSEGQVLSYEQYF	TGTGCCAGCAGTGAAGGACAGGTCCTCTCCTACGAGCAGTACTTC
medium-sized	-	TRBJ1-2	TRBV12-3/TRBV12-4	CASTAGHGSGYGYTF	TGTGCCAGCACCGCTGGGCACGGTTCGGGCTATGGCTACACCTTC
many	-	TRBJ2-1	TRBV29-1	CSVGQINEQFF	TGCAGCGTTGGACAGATCAATGAGCAGTTCTTC
medium-sized	-	TRBJ1-2	TRBV24-1	CATSGGFDGYTF	TGTGCCACCAGTGGTGGGTTCGATGGCTACACCTTC
many	-	TRBJ2-1	TRBV21-1	CASSKEEGSRPFF	TGTGCCAGCAGCAAAGAGGAGGGGTCCCGGCCGTTCTTC
-	-	TRBJ1-2	TRBV4-2	CASSQGGDYGYTF	TGTGCCAGCAGCCAAGGGGGGGACTATGGCTACACCTTC
-	TRBD1	TRBJ2-7	TRBV29-1	CSGAQGVHYEQYF	TGCAGCGGGGCCCAGGGGGTACACTACGAGCAGTACTTC
many	TRBD1	TRBJ2-7	TRBV30	CAWRAGGRYEQYF	TGTGCCTGGAGGGCAGGGGGCCGGTACGAGCAGTACTTC
many	-	TRBJ2-4	TRBV5-4	CASSLANLGAKNIQYF	TGTGCCAGCAGCTTGGCCAACCTGGGAGCCAAAAACATTCAGTACTTC
-	TRBD2	TRBJ2-1	TRBV4-3	CASSHSGGRYNEQFF	TGCGCCAGCAGCCATAGCGGGGGACGCTACAATGAGCAGTTCTTC
few	-	TRBJ1-3	TRBV20-1	CSASEGQAGNTIYF	TGCAGTGCCTCTGAGGGACAAGCTGGAAACACCATATATTTT
medium-sized	TRBD1	TRBJ1-4	TRBV20-1	CSAPVAGGEKLFF	TGCAGTGCCCCCGTGGCAGGGGGGGAAAAACTGTTTTTT
many	-	TRBJ1-5	TRBV12-3/TRBV12-4	CASSITQGGHRPQHF	TGTGCCAGCAGTATTACCCAGGGAGGTCATCGGCCCCAGCATTTT
many	-	TRBJ2-1	TRBV11-3	CASSQRRGGSSYNEQFF	TGTGCCAGCAGCCAACGTAGGGGGGGAAGCTCCTACAATGAGCAGTTCTTC
medium-sized	-	TRBJ1-1	TRBV7-2	CASSFYQNTEAFF	TGTGCCAGCAGCTTTTATCAGAACACTGAAGCTTTCTTT
many	-	TRBJ2-7	TRBV7-9	CASSLVNYLGEQYF	TGTGCCAGCAGCTTAGTAAACTACCTGGGCGAGCAGTACTTC
many	-	TRBJ1-6	TRBV6-2/TRBV6-3	CASSYWDGNSPLHF	TGTGCCAGCAGTTACTGGGACGGCAATTCACCCCTCCACTTT
medium-sized	TRBD1	TRBJ1-1	TRBV20-1	CSAKTGAEAFF	TGCAGTGCAAAGACAGGGGCTGAAGCTTTCTTT